This T cell receptor (beta chain) was sequenced in a study of blood T cell repertoires in COVID-19. Study as a whole: From T cells, B-cell-depleted T cells, or PBMCs came the material, which was cDNA or gDNA.

Under the authors' procedure: Estimated nucleated cell counts came from reference gene primer amplification. Produced via immunoSEQ multiplex PCR; TCRdb's table is partial and in-frame only. The DNA was the basis for D and trimming; V, J and clone size are from that table. The profile shows roughly 100,000 clones, over 75% of them singletons. This CDR3 spans 18 amino acids. Trimming at V came to 4 bases and at J to 0 bases, leaving 10 bases not matched to a gene. CDR1 and CDR2 (germline): LGHNA, YSLEER. Material for sequencing was peripheral blood. The source of this sequence is an elderly man with active or convalescent COVID-19. The V gene is TRBV4-3, the J gene TRBJ2-1; 9 bases are a match to TRBD2. CDR3 in amino acids: CASSLLTSGLISYNEQFF. CDR3 DNA sequence: TGCGCCAGCAGCCTCTTGACTAGCGGCCTTATCTCCTACAATGAGCAGTTCTTC.